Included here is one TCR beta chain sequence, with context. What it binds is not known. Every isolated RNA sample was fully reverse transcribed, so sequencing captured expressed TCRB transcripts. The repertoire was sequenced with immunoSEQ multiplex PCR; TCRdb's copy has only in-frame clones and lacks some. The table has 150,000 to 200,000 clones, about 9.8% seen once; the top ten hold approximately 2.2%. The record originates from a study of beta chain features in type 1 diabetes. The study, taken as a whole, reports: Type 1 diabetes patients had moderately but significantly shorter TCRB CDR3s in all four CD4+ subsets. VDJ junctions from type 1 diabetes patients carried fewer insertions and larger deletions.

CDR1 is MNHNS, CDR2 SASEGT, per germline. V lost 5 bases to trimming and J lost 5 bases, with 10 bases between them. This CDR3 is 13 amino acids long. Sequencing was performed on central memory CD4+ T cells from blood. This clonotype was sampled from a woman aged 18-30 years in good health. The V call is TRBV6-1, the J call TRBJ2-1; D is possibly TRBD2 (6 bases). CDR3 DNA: TGTGCCAGCAGTAGCGGGCAAAACAATGAGCAGTTCTTC. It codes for CASSSGQNNEQFF.